This T cell receptor (beta chain) was sequenced in a study of blood T cells in healthy people across ages. Study-wide results and caveats: The lack of PBMC sorting stopped any conclusive naive versus antigen-experienced comparison.

Comments on this clonotype: Antigen specificity is unknown.

This CDR3 comprises 16 residues. The germline gives CDR1 KGHSH, CDR2 LQKENI. Trimming removed 2 bases from V and 4 bases from J, with 17 bases in between. Primed by a sample-barcoded 5' primer and a J-beta primer mix, a second PCR proceeded for about 7 to 11 cycles. Each CDR3 protein is one row after TCRdb ran MiXCR on the 5' RACE reads. This repertoire shows 750,000 to 950,000 distinct CDR3 sequences, about 55% found once; its top ten account for roughly 40%. The sequenced sample was blood. The receptor comes from a man aged 80 or over in good health. The chain employs TRBV18 and TRBJ1-2; TRBD1 is a possible D gene (5 bases). CDR3 nucleotide sequence: TGTGCCAGCTCACCAGTGGATCGGGGCGCCGGCTATGGCTACACCTTC. This translates into CASSPVDRGAGYGYTF.